This T cell receptor beta chain was captured in a study of blood T cell repertoires in COVID-19. Study-wide background: Sites across the United States, Italy and Spain contributed samples from acute and convalescent COVID-19. PBMCs, B-cell-depleted T cells, or T cells provided the cDNA or gDNA that made up the material.

This clone was counted a single time. The CDR3 contains 15 residues. The germline CDR1 and CDR2 sequences are SGHNT and YYREEE (reference sequence). Trimming removed 4 bases from V and 1 base from J, with 15 bases in between. As handled by the study authors: From reference gene primer amplification, estimates of nucleated cell counts were derived. Profiled with immunoSEQ multiplex PCR; TCRdb holds only in-frame clones, not every one. Clone size and V and J calls were adopted from that table, with D and trimming inferred from the DNA. The repertoire consists of around 100,000 clones, with more than 75% occurring once and the leading ten covering 2.1%.

The sequenced material came from peripheral blood. The TCR sequence derives from a human donor in a cohort sampled during active COVID-19. This rearrangement joins TRBV5-4 to TRBJ2-7, with D possibly TRBD2 on 6 matching bases. The CDR3 coding sequence is TGTGCCAGCAGCCCTGGAGCGGGCCCGTCCTACGAGCAGTACTTC. This encodes CASSPGAGPSYEQYF.